This TCR beta chain appears in the sequencing data of a study of shared clonotypes between healthy human individuals. V dropped 0 bases and J dropped 2 bases, with 10 bases sitting between them. The CDR3 sequence is 15 residues long. Per germline, CDR1 SGHDT and CDR2 YYEEEE. The repertoire was sequenced with immunoSEQ multiplex PCR; TCRdb's copy has only in-frame clones and lacks some. The sample lists about 2,100,000 clones, 85% to 95% occurring once. CD45RO-negative CD8 cells positively selected for CCR7 made up the naive population, which excluded terminally differentiated effector memory CD45RA+ cells. As regards this clone: The same CDR3 can be traced to other DNA sequences in this sample.

This chain connects TRBV5-6 to TRBJ2-3, with TRBD1 as a possible D gene (6 bases). The TCR comes from a man younger than 35 in good health. Some clones in this sample may be carry-over from other donors' samples. Sequenced: naive CD8+ T cells from PBMCs. In DNA, the CDR3 is TGTGCCAGCAGCTTGGACCGGGACAACACAGATACGCAGTATTTT. Translation: CASSLDRDNTDTQYF.